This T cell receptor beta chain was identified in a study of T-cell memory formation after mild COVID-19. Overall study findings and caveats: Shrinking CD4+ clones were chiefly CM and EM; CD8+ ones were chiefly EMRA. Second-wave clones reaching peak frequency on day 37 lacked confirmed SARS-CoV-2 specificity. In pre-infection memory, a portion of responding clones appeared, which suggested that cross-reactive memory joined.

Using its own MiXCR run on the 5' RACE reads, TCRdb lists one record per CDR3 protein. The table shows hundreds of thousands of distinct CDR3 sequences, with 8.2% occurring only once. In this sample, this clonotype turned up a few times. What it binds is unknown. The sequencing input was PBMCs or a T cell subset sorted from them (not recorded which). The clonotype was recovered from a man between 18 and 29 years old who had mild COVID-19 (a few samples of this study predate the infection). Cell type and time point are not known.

The CDR3 sequence is CASSPGHANTEAFF. The CDR3 DNA sequence: TGTGCCAGCAGCCCCGGACACGCGAACACTGAAGCTTTCTTT. This sequence joins TRBV7-3 and TRBJ1-1; D might be TRBD1 (5 bases). The ends were cut back, 5 bases at V and 1 base at J, with 11 bases in the middle. The germline V gene has CDR1 SGHTA and CDR2 FQGTGA. The CDR3 covers 14 residues.